The clone carrying this T cell receptor beta chain was found many times. Per the germline V gene, CDR1 is MGHDK and CDR2 is SYGVNS. The CDR3 contains 16 residues. Trimming removed 6 bases at V and 0 bases at J, with 14 bases between. The entry originates in a study of T-cell reconstitution after alpha-beta-depleted transplantation in children. Researchers prepared the TCRbeta library using unique molecular identifiers, the study reports. Each CDR3 protein gets one entry after TCRdb re-called the PCR reads with MiXCR. Altogether over 70,000 distinct CDR3 sequences are present, 6.5% to 8.5% being singletons, with the ten largest covering roughly 7%.

The sequence was collected from a human donor who donated a stem cell graft to a child with congenital amegakaryocytic thrombocytopenia. V usage is TRBV25-1 and J usage is TRBJ1-4; D possibly corresponds to TRBD1 (6 bases). Sequences were derived from PBMCs from the stem cell graft donor, sampled from the stem cell graft. CDR3 loop: CASRTEGDTTNEKLFF. CDR3 in DNA: TGTGCCAGCAGGACGGAGGGGGATACAACTAATGAAAAACTGTTTTTT.